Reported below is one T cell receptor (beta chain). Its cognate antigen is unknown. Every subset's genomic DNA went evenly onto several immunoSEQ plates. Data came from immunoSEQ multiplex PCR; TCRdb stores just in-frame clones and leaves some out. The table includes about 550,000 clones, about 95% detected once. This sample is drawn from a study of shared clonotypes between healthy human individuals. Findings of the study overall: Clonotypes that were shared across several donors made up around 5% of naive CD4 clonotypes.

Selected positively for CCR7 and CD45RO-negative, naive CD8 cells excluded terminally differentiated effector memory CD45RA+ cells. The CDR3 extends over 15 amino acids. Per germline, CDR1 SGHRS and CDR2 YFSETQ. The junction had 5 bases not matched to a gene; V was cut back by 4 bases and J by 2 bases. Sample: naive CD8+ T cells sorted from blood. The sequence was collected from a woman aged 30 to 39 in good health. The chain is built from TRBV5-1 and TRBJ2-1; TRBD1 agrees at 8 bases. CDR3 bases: TGCGCCAGCAGCGTCGGACAGGGACCCTACAATGAGCAGTTCTTC. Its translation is CASSVGQGPYNEQFF.